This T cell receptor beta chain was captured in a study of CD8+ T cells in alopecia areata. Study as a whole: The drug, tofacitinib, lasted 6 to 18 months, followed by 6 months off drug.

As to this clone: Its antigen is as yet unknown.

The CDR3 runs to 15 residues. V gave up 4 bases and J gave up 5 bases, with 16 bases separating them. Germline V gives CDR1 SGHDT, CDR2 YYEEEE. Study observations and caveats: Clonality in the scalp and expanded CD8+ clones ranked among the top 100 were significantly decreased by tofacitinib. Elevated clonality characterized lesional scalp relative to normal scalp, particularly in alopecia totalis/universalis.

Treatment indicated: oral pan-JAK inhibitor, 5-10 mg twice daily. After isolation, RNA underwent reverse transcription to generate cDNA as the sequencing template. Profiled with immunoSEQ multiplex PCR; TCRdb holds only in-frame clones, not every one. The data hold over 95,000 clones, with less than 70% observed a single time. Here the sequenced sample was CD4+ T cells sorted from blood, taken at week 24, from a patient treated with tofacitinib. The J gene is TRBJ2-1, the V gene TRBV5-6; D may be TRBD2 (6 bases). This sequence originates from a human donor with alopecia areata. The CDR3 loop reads CASSAGGGLNNEQFF. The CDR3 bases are TGTGCCAGCAGCGCCGGTGGGGGACTCAACAATGAGCAGTTCTTC.